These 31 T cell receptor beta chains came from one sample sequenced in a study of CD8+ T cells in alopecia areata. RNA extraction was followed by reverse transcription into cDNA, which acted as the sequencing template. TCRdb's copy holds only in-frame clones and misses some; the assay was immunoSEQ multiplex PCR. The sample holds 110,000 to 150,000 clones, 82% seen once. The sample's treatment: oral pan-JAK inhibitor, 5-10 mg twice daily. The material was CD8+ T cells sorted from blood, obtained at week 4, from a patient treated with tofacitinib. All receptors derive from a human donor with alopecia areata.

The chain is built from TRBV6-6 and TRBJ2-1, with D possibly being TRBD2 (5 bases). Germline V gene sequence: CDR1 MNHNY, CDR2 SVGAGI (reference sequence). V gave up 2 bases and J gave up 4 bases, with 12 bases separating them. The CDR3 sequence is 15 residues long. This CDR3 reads CASSYREGTYNEQFF. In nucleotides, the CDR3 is TGTGCCAGCAGTTACCGGGAAGGCACTTACAATGAGCAGTTCTTC.

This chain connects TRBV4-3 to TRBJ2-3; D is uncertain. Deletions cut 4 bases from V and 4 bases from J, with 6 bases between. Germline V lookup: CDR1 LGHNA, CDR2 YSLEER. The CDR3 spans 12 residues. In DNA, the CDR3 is TGCGCCAGCAGCCGGAGTTCAGATACGCAGTATTTT. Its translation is CASSRSSDTQYF.

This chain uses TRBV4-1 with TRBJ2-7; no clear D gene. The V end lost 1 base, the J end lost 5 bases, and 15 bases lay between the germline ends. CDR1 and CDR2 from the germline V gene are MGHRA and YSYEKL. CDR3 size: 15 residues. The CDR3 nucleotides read TGCGCCAGCAGCCAAGTCACAGCACGTCCTAACGAGCAGTACTTC. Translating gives CASSQVTARPNEQYF.

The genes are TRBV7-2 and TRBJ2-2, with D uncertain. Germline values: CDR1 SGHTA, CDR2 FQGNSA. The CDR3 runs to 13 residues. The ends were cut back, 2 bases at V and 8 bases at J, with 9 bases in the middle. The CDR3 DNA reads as TGTGCCAGCAGCTTACTCATCTGGGGGGAGCTGTTTTTT. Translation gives CASSLLIWGELFF. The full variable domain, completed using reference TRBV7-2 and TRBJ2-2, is GAGVSQSPSNKVTEKGKDVELRCDPISGHTALYWYRQSLGQGLEFLIYFQGNSAPDKSGLPSDRFSAERTGGSVSTLTIQRTQQEDSAVYLCASSLLIWGELFFGEGSRLTVL.

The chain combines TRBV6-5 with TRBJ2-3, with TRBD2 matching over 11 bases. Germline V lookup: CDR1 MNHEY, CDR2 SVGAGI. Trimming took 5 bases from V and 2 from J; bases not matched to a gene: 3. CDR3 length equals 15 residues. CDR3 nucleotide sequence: TGTGCCAGCAGTATAGCGGGGGGGCCCACAGATACGCAGTATTTT. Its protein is CASSIAGGPTDTQYF.

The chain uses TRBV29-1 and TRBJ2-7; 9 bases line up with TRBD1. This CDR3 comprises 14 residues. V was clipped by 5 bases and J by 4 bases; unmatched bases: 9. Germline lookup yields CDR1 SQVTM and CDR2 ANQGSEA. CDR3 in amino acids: CSVRDREFNYEQYF. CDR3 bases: TGCAGCGTTCGGGACAGGGAGTTTAATTACGAGCAGTACTTC.

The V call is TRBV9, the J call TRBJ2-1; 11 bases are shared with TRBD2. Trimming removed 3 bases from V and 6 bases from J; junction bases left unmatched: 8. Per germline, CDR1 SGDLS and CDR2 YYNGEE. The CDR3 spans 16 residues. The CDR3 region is CASSAYLGLAGNEQFF. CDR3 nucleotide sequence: TGTGCCAGCAGCGCCTACCTTGGACTAGCGGGCAATGAGCAGTTCTTC.

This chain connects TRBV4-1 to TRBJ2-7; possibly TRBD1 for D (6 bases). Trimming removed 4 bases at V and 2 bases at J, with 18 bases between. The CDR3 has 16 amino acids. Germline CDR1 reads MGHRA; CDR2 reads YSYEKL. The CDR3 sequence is CASSLGEQGYPYEQYF. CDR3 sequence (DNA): TGCGCCAGCAGCCTAGGGGAGCAGGGGTACCCCTACGAGCAGTACTTC.

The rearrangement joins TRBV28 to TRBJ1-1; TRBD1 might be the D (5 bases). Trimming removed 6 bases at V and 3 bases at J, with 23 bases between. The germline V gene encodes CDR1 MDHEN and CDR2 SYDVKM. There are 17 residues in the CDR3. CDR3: CASSTPGLGGGDTEAFF. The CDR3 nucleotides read TGTGCCAGCAGCACCCCGGGGTTAGGCGGGGGGGACACTGAAGCTTTCTTT.

The CDR3 coding sequence is TGTGCCAGCAGTCCCCCTAGGGGTCTTAGCACAGATACGCAGTATTTT. This gives the protein CASSPPRGLSTDTQYF. The gene calls are TRBV7-9 and TRBJ2-3, with a weak D call TRBD1 (5 bases). Germline values: CDR1 SEHNR, CDR2 FQNEAQ (reference sequence). This CDR3 comprises 16 residues. Trimming shortened V by 6 bases and J by 0 bases, and 16 bases separated the two germline ends. The full variable domain, rest sourced from reference TRBV7-9 and TRBJ2-3, is DTGVSQNPRHKITKRGQNVTFRCDPISEHNRLYWYRQTLGQGPEFLTYFQNEAQLEKSRLLSDRFSAERPKGSFSTLEIQRTEQGDSAMYLCASSPPRGLSTDTQYFGPGTRLTVL.

For the CDR3, the DNA is TGTGCCAGCAGCGTAGCAGCTAACTATGGCTACACCTTC. This sequence encodes CASSVAANYGYTF. The chain couples TRBV9 to TRBJ1-2, with D hard to call. The CDR3 totals 13 residues. V was clipped by 0 bases and J by 0 bases, with 3 bases between them. Germline V gives CDR1 SGDLS, CDR2 YYNGEE.

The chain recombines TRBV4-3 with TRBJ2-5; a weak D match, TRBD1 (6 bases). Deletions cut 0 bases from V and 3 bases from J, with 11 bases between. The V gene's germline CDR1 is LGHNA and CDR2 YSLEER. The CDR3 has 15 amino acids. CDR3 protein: CASSQDLYREETQYF. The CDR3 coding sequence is TGCGCCAGCAGCCAAGATCTTTACAGGGAAGAGACCCAGTACTTC.

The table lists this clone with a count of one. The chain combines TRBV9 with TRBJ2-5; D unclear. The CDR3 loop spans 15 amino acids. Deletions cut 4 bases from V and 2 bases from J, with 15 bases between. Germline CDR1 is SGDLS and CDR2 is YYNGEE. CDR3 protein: CASSISLAIQETQYF. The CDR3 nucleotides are TGTGCCAGCAGCATCTCTCTCGCCATACAAGAGACCCAGTACTTC.

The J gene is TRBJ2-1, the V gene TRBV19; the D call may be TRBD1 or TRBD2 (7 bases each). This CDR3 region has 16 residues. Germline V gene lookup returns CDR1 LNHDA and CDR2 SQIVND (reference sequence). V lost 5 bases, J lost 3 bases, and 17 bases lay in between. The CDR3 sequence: CASSGSGQRDYNEQFF. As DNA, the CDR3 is TGTGCCAGTAGTGGGTCGGGACAGCGGGACTACAATGAGCAGTTCTTC.

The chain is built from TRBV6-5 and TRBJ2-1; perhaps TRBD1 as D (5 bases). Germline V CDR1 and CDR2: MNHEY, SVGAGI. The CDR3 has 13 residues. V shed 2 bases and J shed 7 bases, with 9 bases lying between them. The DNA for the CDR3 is TGTGCCAGCAGTTACCAGGGTCTAAATGAGCAGTTCTTC. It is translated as CASSYQGLNEQFF.

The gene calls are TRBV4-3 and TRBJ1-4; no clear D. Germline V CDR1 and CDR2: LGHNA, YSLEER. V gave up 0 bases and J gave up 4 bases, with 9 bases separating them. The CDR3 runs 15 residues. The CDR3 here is CASSQDGTSNEKLFF. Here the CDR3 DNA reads TGCGCCAGCAGCCAAGATGGAACGAGTAATGAAAAACTGTTTTTT.

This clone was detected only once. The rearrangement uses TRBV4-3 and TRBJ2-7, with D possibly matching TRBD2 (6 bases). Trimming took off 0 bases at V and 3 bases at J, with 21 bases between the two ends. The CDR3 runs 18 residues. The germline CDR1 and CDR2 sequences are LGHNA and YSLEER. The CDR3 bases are TGCGCCAGCAGCCAAGAGGGGCGGGACTTACCAGCCGGCTACGAGCAGTACTTC. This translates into CASSQEGRDLPAGYEQYF.

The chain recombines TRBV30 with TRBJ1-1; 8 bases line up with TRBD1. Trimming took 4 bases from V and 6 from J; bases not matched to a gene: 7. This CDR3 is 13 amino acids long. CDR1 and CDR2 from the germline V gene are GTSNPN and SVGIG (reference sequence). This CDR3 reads CAWTTGESPEAFF. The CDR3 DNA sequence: TGTGCCTGGACGACAGGGGAAAGTCCTGAAGCTTTCTTT.

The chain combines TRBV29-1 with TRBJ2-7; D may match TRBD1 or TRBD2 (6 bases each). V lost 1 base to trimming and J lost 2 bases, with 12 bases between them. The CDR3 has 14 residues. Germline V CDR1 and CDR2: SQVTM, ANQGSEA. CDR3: CSVEAGAGAYEQYF. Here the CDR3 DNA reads TGCAGCGTTGAAGCGGGGGCAGGAGCCTACGAGCAGTACTTC.

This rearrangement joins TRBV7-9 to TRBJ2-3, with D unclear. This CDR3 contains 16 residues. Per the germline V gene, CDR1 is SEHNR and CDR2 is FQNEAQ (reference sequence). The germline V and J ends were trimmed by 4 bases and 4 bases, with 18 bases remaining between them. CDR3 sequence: CASSSNNRQGPDTQYF. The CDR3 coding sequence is TGTGCCAGCAGCTCGAATAACCGACAAGGGCCAGATACGCAGTATTTT.

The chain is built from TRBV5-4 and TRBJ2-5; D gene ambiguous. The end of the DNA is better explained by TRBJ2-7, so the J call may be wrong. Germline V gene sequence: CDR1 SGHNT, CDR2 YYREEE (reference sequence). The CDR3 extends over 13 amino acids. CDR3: CASSPESSYEQYF. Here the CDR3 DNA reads TGTGCCAGCAGCCCGGAGAGCTCCTACGAGCAGTACTTC.

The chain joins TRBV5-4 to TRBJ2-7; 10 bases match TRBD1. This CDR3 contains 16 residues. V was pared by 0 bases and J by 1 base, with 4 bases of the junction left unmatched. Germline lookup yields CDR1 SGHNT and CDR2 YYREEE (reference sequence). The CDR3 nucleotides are TGTGCCAGCAGCTTGGGACAGGGGGCTATGTCCTACGAGCAGTACTTC. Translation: CASSLGQGAMSYEQYF.

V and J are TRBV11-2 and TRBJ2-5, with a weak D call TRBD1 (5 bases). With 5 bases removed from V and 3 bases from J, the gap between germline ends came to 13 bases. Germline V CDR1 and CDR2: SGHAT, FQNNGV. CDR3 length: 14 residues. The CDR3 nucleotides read TGTGCCAGCAGCCCGGACAACCCTAAAGAGACCCAGTACTTC. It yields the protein CASSPDNPKETQYF.

The CDR3 coding sequence is TGTGCCAGCAGTTCTTACGGCTACGAGCAGTACTTC. Its translation: CASSSYGYEQYF. The chain joins TRBV27 to TRBJ2-7, with D hard to call. Germline CDR1 is MNHEY and CDR2 is SMNVEV (reference sequence). V was clipped by 4 bases and J by 3 bases, with 7 bases between them. There are 12 residues in the CDR3.

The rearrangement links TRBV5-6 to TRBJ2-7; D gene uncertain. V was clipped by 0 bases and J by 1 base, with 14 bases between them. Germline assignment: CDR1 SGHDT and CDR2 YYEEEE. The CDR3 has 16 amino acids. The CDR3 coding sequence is TGTGCCAGCAGCTTGGGCCCGTCCCACCCTTCCTACGAGCAGTACTTC. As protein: CASSLGPSHPSYEQYF.

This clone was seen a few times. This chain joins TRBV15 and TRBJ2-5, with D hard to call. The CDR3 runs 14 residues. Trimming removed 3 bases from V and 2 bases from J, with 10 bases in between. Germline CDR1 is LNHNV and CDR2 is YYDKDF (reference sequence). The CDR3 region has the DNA TGTGCCACCAGCAGTGGGTCAAATCAAGAGACCCAGTACTTC. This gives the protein CATSSGSNQETQYF.

CDR3 in DNA: TGTGCCAGCAGCTTACGAACGACAGGGTCTAGCACAGATACGCAGTATTTT. Its translation is CASSLRTTGSSTDTQYF. V gene TRBV9 combines with J gene TRBJ2-3; 7 bases map to TRBD1. The junction had 11 bases not matched to a gene; V was cut back by 4 bases and J by 0 bases. The CDR3 has 17 residues. Germline V CDR1 and CDR2: SGDLS, YYNGEE.

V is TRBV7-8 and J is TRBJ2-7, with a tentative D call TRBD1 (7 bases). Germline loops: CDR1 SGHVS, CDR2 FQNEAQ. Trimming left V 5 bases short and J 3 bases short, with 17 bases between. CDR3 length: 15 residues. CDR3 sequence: CASSPGGTAYYEQYF. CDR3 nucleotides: TGTGCCAGCAGCCCAGGGGGGACTGCCTACTACGAGCAGTACTTC.

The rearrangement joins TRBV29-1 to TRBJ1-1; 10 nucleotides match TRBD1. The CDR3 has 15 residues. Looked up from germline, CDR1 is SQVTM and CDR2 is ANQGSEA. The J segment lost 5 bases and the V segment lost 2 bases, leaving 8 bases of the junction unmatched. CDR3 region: CSVEILGQGWTEAFF. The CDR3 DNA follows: TGCAGCGTTGAAATTTTGGGACAGGGGTGGACTGAAGCTTTCTTT. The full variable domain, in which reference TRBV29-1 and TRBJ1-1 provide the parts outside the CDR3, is SAVISQKPSRDICQRGTSLTIQCQVDSQVTMMFWYRQQPGQSLTLIATANQGSEATYESGFVIDKFPISRPNLTFSTLTVSNMSPEDSSIYLCSVEILGQGWTEAFFGQGTRLTVV.

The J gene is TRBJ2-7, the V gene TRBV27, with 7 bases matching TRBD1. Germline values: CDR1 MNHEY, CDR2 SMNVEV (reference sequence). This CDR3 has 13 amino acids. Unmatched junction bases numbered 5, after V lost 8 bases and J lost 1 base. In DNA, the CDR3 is TGTGCCAGCGGCCGGACAGGTTCCTACGAGCAGTACTTC. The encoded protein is CASGRTGSYEQYF.

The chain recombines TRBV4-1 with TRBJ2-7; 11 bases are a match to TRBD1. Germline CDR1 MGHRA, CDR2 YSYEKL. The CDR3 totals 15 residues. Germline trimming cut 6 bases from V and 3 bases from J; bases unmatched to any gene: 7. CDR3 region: CASRGRTGGLYEQYF. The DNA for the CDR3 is TGCGCCAGCAGGGGAAGGACAGGGGGCCTCTACGAGCAGTACTTC.